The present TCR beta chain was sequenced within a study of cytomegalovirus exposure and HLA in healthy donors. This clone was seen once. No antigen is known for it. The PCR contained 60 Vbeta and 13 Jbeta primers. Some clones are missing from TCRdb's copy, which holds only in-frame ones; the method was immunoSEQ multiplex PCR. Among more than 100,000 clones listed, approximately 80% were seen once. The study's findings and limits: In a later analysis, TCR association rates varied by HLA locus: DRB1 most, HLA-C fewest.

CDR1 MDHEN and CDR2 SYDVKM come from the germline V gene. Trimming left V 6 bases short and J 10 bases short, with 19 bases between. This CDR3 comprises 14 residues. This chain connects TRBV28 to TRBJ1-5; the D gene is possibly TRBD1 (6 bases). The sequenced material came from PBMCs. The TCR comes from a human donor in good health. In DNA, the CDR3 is TGTGCCAGCAGCACCCCGGGACAAGTGGAACCCCAGCATTTT. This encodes CASSTPGQVEPQHF.